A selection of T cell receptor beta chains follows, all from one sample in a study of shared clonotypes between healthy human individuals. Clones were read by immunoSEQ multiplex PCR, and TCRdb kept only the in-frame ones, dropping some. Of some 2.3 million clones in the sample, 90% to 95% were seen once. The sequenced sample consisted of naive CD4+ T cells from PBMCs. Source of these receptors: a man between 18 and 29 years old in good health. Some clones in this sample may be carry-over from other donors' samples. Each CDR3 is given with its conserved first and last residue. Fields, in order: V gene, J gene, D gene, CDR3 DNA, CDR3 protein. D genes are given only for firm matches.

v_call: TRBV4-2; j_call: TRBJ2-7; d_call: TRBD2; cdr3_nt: TGTGCCAGCAGCCCGGGACTAGCGGGAGGGCTCTCCTACGAGCAGTACTTC; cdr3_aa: CASSPGLAGGLSYEQYF
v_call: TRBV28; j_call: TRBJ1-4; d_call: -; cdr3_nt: TGTGCCAGCAGTACCCGACAGACCTATTATGAAAAACTGTTTTTT; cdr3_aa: CASSTRQTYYEKLFF
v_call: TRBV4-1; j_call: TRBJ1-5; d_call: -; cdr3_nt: TGCGCCAGCAGCCAAAGGGTGGGCAATCAGCCCCAGCATTTT; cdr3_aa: CASSQRVGNQPQHF
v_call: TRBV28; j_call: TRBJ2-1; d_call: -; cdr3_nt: TGTGCCAGCAGTTTCCAAGGGGGAAGGATCAATGAGCAGTTCTTC; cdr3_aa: CASSFQGGRINEQFF
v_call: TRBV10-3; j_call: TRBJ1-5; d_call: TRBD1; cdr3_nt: TGTGCCATCAGCGGGGACAGGGTAGGCAATCAGCCCCAGCATTTT; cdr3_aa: CAISGDRVGNQPQHF
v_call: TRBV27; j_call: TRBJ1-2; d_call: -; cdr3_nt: TGTGCCAGCAGTCTAACCGGGACAACTAACTATGGCTACACCTTC; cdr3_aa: CASSLTGTTNYGYTF
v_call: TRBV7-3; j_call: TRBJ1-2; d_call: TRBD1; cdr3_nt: TGTGCCAGCAGCCTCGGGACAGAGTATGGCTACACCTTC; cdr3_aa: CASSLGTEYGYTF
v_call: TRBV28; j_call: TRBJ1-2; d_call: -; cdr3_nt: TGTGCCAGCAGTTTAGCAGGGTTGGGCGGCTACACCTTC; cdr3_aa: CASSLAGLGGYTF
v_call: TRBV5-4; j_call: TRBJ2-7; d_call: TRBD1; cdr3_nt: TGTGCCAGCAGATTCGGGACAGGGGAGAGTTCCTACGAGCAGTACTTC; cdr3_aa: CASRFGTGESSYEQYF
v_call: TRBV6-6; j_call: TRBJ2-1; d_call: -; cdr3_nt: TGTGCCAGCAGTTACACCAGACAGCTCAATGAGCAGTTCTTC; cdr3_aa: CASSYTRQLNEQFF
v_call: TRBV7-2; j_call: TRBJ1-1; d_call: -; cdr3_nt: TGTGCCAGCAGGCGGGGGGGCCCCCGAAACACTGAAGCTTTCTTT; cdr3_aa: CASRRGGPRNTEAFF
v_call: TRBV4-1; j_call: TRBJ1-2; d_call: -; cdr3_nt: TGCGCCAGCAGCCGACGGTCTTGGCTTCCGGGGTATGGCTACACCTTC; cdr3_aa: CASSRRSWLPGYGYTF
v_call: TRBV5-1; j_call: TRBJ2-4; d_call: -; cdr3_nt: TGCGCCAGCAGCTTGGTCGTCGGAGACATTCAGTACTTC; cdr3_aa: CASSLVVGDIQYF
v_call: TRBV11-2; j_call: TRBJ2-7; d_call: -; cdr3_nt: TGTGCCAGCACCGTCCTAGGAAGCGTATACGAGCAGTACTTC; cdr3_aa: CASTVLGSVYEQYF
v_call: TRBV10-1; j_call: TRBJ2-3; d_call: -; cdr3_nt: TGCGCCAGCAGTAATGGCGGTGATACGCAGTATTTT; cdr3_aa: CASSNGGDTQYF
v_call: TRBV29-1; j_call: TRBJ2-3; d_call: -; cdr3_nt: TGCAGCGTTCTGGGATTCTCGGCAGATACGCAGTATTTT; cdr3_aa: CSVLGFSADTQYF
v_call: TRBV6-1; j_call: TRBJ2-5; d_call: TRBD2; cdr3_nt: TGTGCCAGCAGTGGTGGAGCGGGAGGGTTTATTGAGACCCAGTACTTC; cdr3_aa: CASSGGAGGFIETQYF
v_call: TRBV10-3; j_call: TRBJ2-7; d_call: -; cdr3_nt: TGTGCCATCAGCGCAGTCTCCTACGAGCAGTACTTC; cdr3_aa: CAISAVSYEQYF
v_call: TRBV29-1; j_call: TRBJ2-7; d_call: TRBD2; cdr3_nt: TGCAGCGCCCGGACTAGCGGGCAAAGGGAGCAGTACTTC; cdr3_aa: CSARTSGQREQYF
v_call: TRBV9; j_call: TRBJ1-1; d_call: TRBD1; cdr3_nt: TGTGCCAGCAGCGTAGCAGGGGGCGGACTAAACACTGAAGCTTTCTTT; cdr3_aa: CASSVAGGGLNTEAFF
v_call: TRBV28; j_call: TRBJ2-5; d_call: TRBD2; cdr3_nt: TGTGCCAGCCATCCCCCGGGGGGGGCGAAGACCCAGTACTTC; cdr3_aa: CASHPPGGAKTQYF
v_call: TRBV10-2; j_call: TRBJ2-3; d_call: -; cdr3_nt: TGCGCCAGCCTAGACAGACCGGCCAGCACAGATACGCAGTATTTT; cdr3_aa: CASLDRPASTDTQYF
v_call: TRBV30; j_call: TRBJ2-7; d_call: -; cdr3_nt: TGTGCCTGGATTCCCATCGGTTCCTACGAGCAGTACTTC; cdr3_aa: CAWIPIGSYEQYF
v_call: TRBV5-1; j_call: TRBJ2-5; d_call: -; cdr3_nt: TGCGCCAGCCGGATACAGGGTAGGGAGCAGACCCAGTACTTC; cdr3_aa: CASRIQGREQTQYF